This entry lists 26 T cell receptor beta chains sequenced from one sample in a study of T cell repertoires in cytomegalovirus infection. Via MiXCR, TCRdb re-called the reads, giving one row per CDR3 protein. This table holds under 600,000 distinct CDR3 sequences, 16% found once. The sample taken for sequencing was CD8+ T cells from PBMCs. These receptor sequences come from a human donor in good health (CMV status not recorded). Some clones in this sample may be carry-over from other donors' samples.

CDR3: CASSLDRIGRRGYTF. DNA of the CDR3: TGTGCCAGCAGCTTAGATCGGATCGGGCGTAGGGGCTACACCTTC. The genes are TRBV11-2 and TRBJ1-2; no clear D. Trimming took off 0 bases at V and 8 bases at J, with 16 bases between the two ends. This CDR3 region has 15 residues. CDR1 SGHAT and CDR2 FQNNGV come from the germline V gene. Full variable domain (missing parts from reference TRBV11-2 and TRBJ1-2): EAGVAQSPRYKIIEKRQSVAFWCNPISGHATLYWYQQILGQGPKLLIQFQNNGVVDDSQLPKDRFSAERLKGVDSTLKIQPAKLEDSAVYLCASSLDRIGRRGYTFGSGTRLTVV.

The rearrangement uses TRBV12-3 or TRBV12-4 and TRBJ2-1; 13 nucleotides line up with TRBD2. The CDR3 sequence is 16 residues long. Germline trimming cut 4 bases from V and 4 bases from J; bases unmatched to any gene: 4. The CDR3 DNA follows: TGTGCCAGCAGTTACCGGACTAGCGGGGGTTACAATGAGCAGTTCTTC. Translating gives CASSYRTSGGYNEQFF.

There are many counts of this clonotype. V is TRBV27 and J is TRBJ2-1; 12 nucleotides align to TRBD2. Germline V gives CDR1 MNHEY, CDR2 SMNVEV (reference sequence). This CDR3 has 16 residues. The ends lost 6 bases at V and 4 bases at J; junction bases unmatched: 7. The DNA of the CDR3 is TGTGCCAGCAGCCGGGGACTAGCGGGTTTGTACAATGAGCAGTTCTTC. It codes for CASSRGLAGLYNEQFF.

This sequence joins TRBV27 and TRBJ2-3; 10 nucleotides match TRBD2. The CDR3 length is 15 residues. Germline CDR1 reads MNHEY; CDR2 reads SMNVEV (reference sequence). The V gene end was trimmed by 9 bases and the J gene end by 3 bases; junction bases not matched to a gene: 9. CDR3 loop: CARSILAGKTDTQYF. The CDR3 nucleotides are TGTGCCAGAAGTATACTAGCGGGGAAAACAGATACGCAGTATTTT.

This clonotype was seen a handful of times. The V and J genes are TRBV4-1 and TRBJ2-3; 8 bases are shared with TRBD2. CDR1 is MGHRA, CDR2 YSYEKL, per germline. The CDR3 is 14 residues long. V was pared by 2 bases and J by 5 bases, with 3 bases of the junction left unmatched. CDR3 in DNA: TGCGCCAGCAGCCAACTACTAGCGGTAGATACGCAGTATTTT. Residues: CASSQLLAVDTQYF.

V usage is TRBV7-9 and J usage is TRBJ2-7, with D hard to call. This CDR3 contains 14 residues. Trimming shortened V by 5 bases and J by 3 bases, and 14 bases separated the two germline ends. CDR1 and CDR2 from the germline V gene are SEHNR and FQNEAQ (reference sequence). This CDR3 reads CASSGVGSIYEQYF. The CDR3 region has the DNA TGTGCCAGCAGCGGCGTAGGATCGATCTACGAGCAGTACTTC.

V gene TRBV20-1 combines with J gene TRBJ1-1; no clear D. Germline assignment: CDR1 DFQATT and CDR2 SNEGSKA (reference sequence). With 3 bases removed from V and 1 base from J, the gap between germline ends came to 12 bases. This CDR3 contains 14 residues. CDR3 residues: CSARGRSENTEAFF. DNA for the CDR3: TGCAGTGCTAGGGGGAGATCAGAGAACACTGAAGCTTTCTTT.

In nucleotides, the CDR3 is TGCAGCGTTGAAGACCCCCGAGCGAGGGAAGGCTACACCTTC. Translation: CSVEDPRAREGYTF. The chain combines TRBV29-1 with TRBJ1-2; D unresolved. Per germline, CDR1 SQVTM and CDR2 ANQGSEA. The CDR3 spans 14 residues. Trimming cost V 0 bases and J 8 bases, with 16 bases left between them.

The V call is TRBV3-1, the J call TRBJ2-5; 7 bases align to TRBD2. The CDR3 is 16 residues long. The ends lost 4 bases at V and 4 bases at J; junction bases unmatched: 12. Germline CDR1 is LGHDT and CDR2 is YNNKEL (reference sequence). The CDR3 DNA follows: TGTGCCAGCAGCCCTTTTTCGGGGGGACGACGAGAGACCCAGTACTTC. Its protein product is CASSPFSGGRRETQYF.

There are a few counts of this clonotype. The J gene is TRBJ1-2, the V gene TRBV19; D gene unclear. V lost 6 bases and J 7 bases, leaving 12 bases between the germline ends. The CDR3 length is 12 residues. Looked up from germline, CDR1 is LNHDA and CDR2 is SQIVND (reference sequence). The CDR3 region is CASRADPTGYTF. The DNA for the CDR3 is TGTGCCAGTAGGGCCGATCCGACTGGCTACACCTTC.

The chain has TRBV6-5 and TRBJ1-3; maybe TRBD1 (5 bases). This CDR3 contains 17 residues. V lost 0 bases, J lost 7 bases, and 19 bases lay in between. The V gene's germline CDR1 is MNHEY and CDR2 SVGAGI. The CDR3 sequence: CASSYSRRQLLGNTIYF. The CDR3 DNA reads as TGTGCCAGCAGTTACTCGCGGAGACAGCTCCTCGGGAACACCATATATTTT.

This clonotype was found many times. This chain joins TRBV10-2 and TRBJ2-1; no clear D gene. The CDR3 sequence is 16 residues long. V was shortened by 0 bases and J by 2 bases, with 11 bases between the two germline ends. The germline gives CDR1 WSHSY, CDR2 SAAADI. The chain's CDR3 is CASSESMTRTYNEQFF. CDR3 DNA: TGCGCCAGCAGTGAGTCGATGACTCGAACCTACAATGAGCAGTTCTTC.

This clonotype was seen many times. The rearrangement links TRBV7-9 to TRBJ2-7; D is perhaps TRBD2 (6 bases). The CDR3 length is 16 residues. Germline V lookup: CDR1 SEHNR, CDR2 FQNEAQ (reference sequence). V lost 4 bases, J lost 3 bases, and 19 bases lay in between. CDR3 sequence: CASSSPTGSPRYEQYF. CDR3 nucleotides: TGTGCCAGCAGCTCCCCCACCGGGAGTCCCCGCTACGAGCAGTACTTC.

This clonotype was recorded at least ten times. J is TRBJ1-6 and V is TRBV20-1, with D perhaps TRBD1 (5 bases). Germline lookup yields CDR1 DFQATT and CDR2 SNEGSKA (reference sequence). CDR3 length equals 15 residues. Trimming cost V 6 bases and J 5 bases, with 17 bases left between them. The CDR3 sequence is CSALGLRGHNSPLHF. CDR3 nucleotides: TGCAGTGCGCTGGGACTCCGGGGCCATAATTCACCCCTCCACTTT.

Comment on this clonotype: The CDR3 does not end in the conserved phenylalanine or tryptophan, so this is likely a read error. The CDR3 reads CASSEGGSYEQYL. The CDR3 coding sequence is TGTGCCAGCAGTGAAGGGGGCTCCTACGAGCAGTACTTA. This sequence joins TRBV6-1 and TRBJ2-7, with D hard to call. CDR1 and CDR2 (germline): MNHNS, SASEGT. This CDR3 comprises 13 residues. The V gene lost 1 base and the J gene lost 0 bases, with 4 bases spanning the gap.

This clonotype was found many times. This rearrangement joins TRBV28 to TRBJ2-6; a possible D gene is TRBD1 (6 bases). The CDR3 sequence is 18 residues long. Germline loops: CDR1 MDHEN, CDR2 SYDVKM. Trimming left V 4 bases short and J 2 bases short, with 18 bases between. The CDR3 DNA reads as TGTGCCAGCAGTTCCTCGTCCCGGGACAAACCTGGGGCCAACGTCCTGACTTTC. Translated: CASSSSSRDKPGANVLTF.

The sample holds a few counts of this clonotype. The chain joins TRBV19 to TRBJ1-2; D unresolved. Trimming removed 3 bases from V and 4 bases from J, with 12 bases in between. The CDR3 is 14 amino acids. Per germline, CDR1 LNHDA and CDR2 SQIVND (reference sequence). This CDR3 is CASSIDGGLYGYTF. CDR3 bases: TGTGCCAGTAGTATCGACGGAGGTCTCTATGGCTACACCTTC.

This clonotype was counted ten times or more. This chain uses TRBV7-8 with TRBJ2-2, with D unresolved. This CDR3 has 15 amino acids. CDR1 SGHVS and CDR2 FQNEAQ come from the germline V gene. Trimming removed 3 bases from V and 1 base from J, with 9 bases in between. CDR3 sequence: CASSFPDLNTGELFF. The CDR3 DNA sequence: TGTGCCAGCAGCTTCCCAGACTTGAACACCGGGGAGCTGTTTTTT.

This clonotype occurred many times. The J gene is TRBJ2-2, the V gene TRBV6-1; D ambiguous. The length of the CDR3 is 14 residues. Deletions cut 7 bases from V and 2 bases from J, with 11 bases between. In germline, CDR1 is MNHNS, CDR2 SASEGT. CDR3 loop: CASTVLFNTGELFF. The CDR3 nucleotides are TGTGCCAGCACCGTGCTCTTCAACACCGGGGAGCTGTTTTTT.

This clonotype was counted at least ten times. The chain links TRBV19 to TRBJ2-1, with D unclear. CDR1 and CDR2 from the germline V gene are LNHDA and SQIVND (reference sequence). The CDR3 is 14 residues long. V lost 3 bases and J lost 8, with 14 bases in between. The CDR3 region is CASSIRTSLYEQFF. The CDR3 DNA reads as TGTGCCAGTAGTATCCGCACCAGTTTATATGAGCAGTTCTTC.

This clonotype was seen at least ten times. CDR3 in amino acids: CASSLYNSPLHF. DNA of the CDR3: TGTGCCAGCAGCTTATACAATTCACCCCTCCACTTT. J is TRBJ1-6 and V is TRBV7-9, with D hard to call. V was shortened by 2 bases and J by 7 bases, with 3 bases between the two germline ends. The germline V gene encodes CDR1 SEHNR and CDR2 FQNEAQ (reference sequence). CDR3 length equals 12 residues. The variable domain in full, completed from reference TRBV7-9 and TRBJ1-6, reads DTGVSQNPRHKITKRGQNVTFRCDPISEHNRLYWYRQTLGQGPEFLTYFQNEAQLEKSRLLSDRFSAERPKGSFSTLEIQRTEQGDSAMYLCASSLYNSPLHFGNGTRLTVT.

The V gene is TRBV5-1, the J gene TRBJ2-1, with TRBD2 matching over 9 bases. Trimming at V came to 4 bases and at J to 4 bases, leaving 6 bases not matched to a gene. CDR1 and CDR2 (germline): SGHRS, YFSETQ. The CDR3 has 15 residues. This chain's CDR3 is CASSATSGSYNEQFF. The CDR3 DNA is TGCGCCAGCAGCGCGACTAGCGGATCTTACAATGAGCAGTTCTTC.

Only a few counts were recorded for this clonotype. The V and J genes are TRBV15 and TRBJ2-5; weak D call: TRBD1 (6 bases). This CDR3 contains 13 residues. V gave up 3 bases and J gave up 2 bases, with 7 bases separating them. The germline V gene encodes CDR1 LNHNV and CDR2 YYDKDF (reference sequence). The CDR3 reads CATSRDRQETQYF. The CDR3 nucleotides read TGTGCCACCAGCAGGGACAGACAAGAGACCCAGTACTTC.

The chain uses TRBV27 and TRBJ1-1; D might be TRBD1 (6 bases). Germline V gene data show CDR1 as MNHEY and CDR2 as SMNVEV (reference sequence). With 8 bases removed from V and 0 bases from J, the gap between germline ends came to 13 bases. This CDR3 has 14 amino acids. The CDR3 DNA follows: TGTGCCAGCTCTTGGACAGCCATGAACACTGAAGCTTTCTTT. Residues: CASSWTAMNTEAFF.

This clonotype was counted ten times or more. This chain connects TRBV5-6 to TRBJ2-7, with 8 bases matching TRBD1. CDR3 length: 14 residues. V lost 2 bases to trimming and J lost 4 bases; unmatched junction nucleotides: 5. Germline CDR1 is SGHDT and CDR2 is YYEEEE. The CDR3 region is CASSFGQGGYEQYF. The CDR3 nucleotides read TGTGCCAGCAGCTTTGGACAGGGAGGTTACGAGCAGTACTTC.

This clonotype has ten or more counts. The gene calls are TRBV11-2 and TRBJ2-2, with 7 bases fitting TRBD1. V trimming: 1 base; J trimming: 4 bases; junction bases outside the gene matches: 6. This CDR3 spans 16 amino acids. The germline gives CDR1 SGHAT, CDR2 FQNNGV. CDR3 region: CASSLVTDRATGELFF. The CDR3 nucleotides read TGTGCCAGCAGCTTAGTGACCGACAGGGCCACCGGGGAGCTGTTTTTT.